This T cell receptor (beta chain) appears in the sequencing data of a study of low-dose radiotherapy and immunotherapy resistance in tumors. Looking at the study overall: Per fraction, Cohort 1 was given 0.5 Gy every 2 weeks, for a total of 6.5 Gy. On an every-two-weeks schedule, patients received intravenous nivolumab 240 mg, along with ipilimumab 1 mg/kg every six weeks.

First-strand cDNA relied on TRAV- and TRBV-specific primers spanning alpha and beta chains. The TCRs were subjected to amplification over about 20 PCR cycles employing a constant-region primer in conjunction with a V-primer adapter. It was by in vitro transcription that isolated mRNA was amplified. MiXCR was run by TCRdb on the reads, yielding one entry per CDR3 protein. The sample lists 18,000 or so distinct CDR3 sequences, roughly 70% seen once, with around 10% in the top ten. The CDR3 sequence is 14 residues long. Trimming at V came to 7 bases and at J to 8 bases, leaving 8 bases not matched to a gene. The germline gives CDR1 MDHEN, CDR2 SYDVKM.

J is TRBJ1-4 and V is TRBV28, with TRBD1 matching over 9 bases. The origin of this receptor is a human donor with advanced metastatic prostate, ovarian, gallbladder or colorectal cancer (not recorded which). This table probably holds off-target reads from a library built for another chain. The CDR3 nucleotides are TGTGCCAGCACCGTTCCCGGGACAGGGGAAAAACTGTTTTTT. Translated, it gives CASTVPGTGEKLFF. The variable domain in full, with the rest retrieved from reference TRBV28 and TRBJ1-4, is DVKVTQSSRYLVKRTGEKVFLECVQDMDHENMFWYRQDPGLGLRLIYFSYDVKMKEKGDIPEGYSVSREKKERFSLILESASTNQTSMYLCASTVPGTGEKLFFGSGTQLSVL.